The 7 T cell receptor beta chains below come from one sample, sequenced in a study of shared clonotypes between healthy human individuals. It was CD45RO-negative cells, positively selected for CCR7, that made up naive CD8 cells, with terminally differentiated effector memory CD45RA+ cells excluded. Clones were read by immunoSEQ multiplex PCR, and TCRdb kept only the in-frame ones, dropping some. The sample includes 600,000 or so clones, roughly 98% seen only once; the top ten take more than 0.3%. The sample consisted of naive CD8+ T cells sorted from blood. The receptors here all came from a man aged 30-40 years in good health.

This rearrangement joins TRBV7-9 to TRBJ2-1; 8 bases match TRBD1. The germline CDR1 and CDR2 sequences are SEHNR and FQNEAQ (reference sequence). The CDR3 is made up of 16 amino acids. Losses at the gene ends were 0 bases for V and 5 bases for J; bases not matched to a gene: 6. As DNA, the CDR3 is TGTGCCAGCAGCTTAGCGACAGGGGTCCCCAACAATGAGCAGTTCTTC. It yields the protein CASSLATGVPNNEQFF.

The chain combines TRBV6-5 with TRBJ2-2; weak D call: TRBD2 (5 bases). Germline CDR1 MNHEY, CDR2 SVGAGI. There are 16 residues in the CDR3. Trimming cost V 4 bases and J 0 bases, with 12 bases left between them. In nucleotides, the CDR3 is TGTGCCAGCAGTTCGGGAACCGCACCGAACACCGGGGAGCTGTTTTTT. Its protein product is CASSSGTAPNTGELFF.

The V call is TRBV2, the J call TRBJ2-3, with TRBD2 identical over 8 bases. This CDR3 has 15 residues. J gave up 2 bases and V 7 bases, and 8 bases lay outside the gene matches. Per the germline V gene, CDR1 is SNHLY and CDR2 is FYNNEI. The CDR3 is CASILEREYTDTQYF. As DNA, the CDR3 is TGTGCCAGCATCCTTGAGCGGGAGTACACAGATACGCAGTATTTT. The full variable domain, rest sourced from reference TRBV2 and TRBJ2-3, is EPEVTQTPSHQVTQMGQEVILRCVPISNHLYFYWYRQILGQKVEFLVSFYNNEISEKSEIFDDQFSVERPDGSNFTLKIRSTKLEDSAMYFCASILEREYTDTQYFGPGTRLTVL.

The chain has TRBV7-6 and TRBJ2-7; 13 positions agree with TRBD2. The CDR3 extends over 19 amino acids. V shed 5 bases and J 3 bases; nucleotides not matched to a gene: 16. Germline V gene lookup returns CDR1 SGHVS and CDR2 FNYEAQ. The CDR3 nucleotides read TGTGCCAGCAGCACCAGACTAGCGGGAGGAACCCACGCGGTCTACGAGCAGTACTTC. Translation: CASSTRLAGGTHAVYEQYF.

This chain's CDR3 is CASSTHGGAYNEQFF. The CDR3 DNA is TGTGCCAGTAGCACTCATGGGGGAGCCTACAATGAGCAGTTCTTC. The chain joins TRBV19 to TRBJ2-1; D may be TRBD1 or TRBD2 (5 bases each). The ends were cut back, 6 bases at V and 2 bases at J, with 14 bases in the middle. CDR1 and CDR2 (germline): LNHDA, SQIVND (reference sequence). This CDR3 comprises 15 residues. Based on the CDR3 plus reference TRBV19 and TRBJ2-1, the full variable domain is DGGITQSPKYLFRKEGQNVTLSCEQNLNHDAMYWYRQDPGQGLRLIYYSQIVNDFQKGDIAEGYSVSREKKESFPLTVTSAQKNPTAFYLCASSTHGGAYNEQFFGPGTRLTVL.

This clone showed up just once. V and J are TRBV19 and TRBJ1-2, with D hard to call. Germline V gene data show CDR1 as LNHDA and CDR2 as SQIVND (reference sequence). The V end lost 5 bases, the J end lost 5 bases, and 6 bases lay between the germline ends. This CDR3 is built from 11 residues. CDR3 DNA: TGTGCCAGTAGTTCGGGTTATGGCTACACCTTC. It codes for CASSSGYGYTF.

The chain couples TRBV18 to TRBJ2-7; tentatively, D is TRBD1 (6 bases). Germline V gives CDR1 KGHSH, CDR2 LQKENI. V was cut by 0 bases and J by 2 bases, with 11 bases left in between. This CDR3 is 15 amino acids long. CDR3 nucleotides: TGTGCCAGCTCACCACCGGGGACATCACCCTACGAGCAGTACTTC. This encodes CASSPPGTSPYEQYF.